This T cell receptor (beta chain) was profiled in a study of T cell repertoires in cytomegalovirus infection. Regarding the study as a whole: Summed frequency of shared TCR beta families picked out CMV carriers who also had the relevant HLA.

J gave up 2 bases and V 4 bases, and 8 bases lay outside the gene matches. The germline V gene has CDR1 LNHNV and CDR2 YYDKDF (reference sequence). This CDR3 contains 17 residues. As concerns this clonotype: Its antigen is as yet unknown.

MiXCR was run by TCRdb on the reads, yielding one entry per CDR3 protein. The sample includes hundreds of thousands of distinct CDR3 sequences, 30% to 40% of them seen just once. This clonotype was sampled from a human donor in good health (CMV status not recorded). Some clones in this sample may be carry-over from other donors' samples. V usage is TRBV15 and J usage is TRBJ2-2, with 9 bases matching TRBD1. Here the sequenced sample was cultured PBMCs, taken from culture after CMV antigen stimulation. The CDR3 protein is CATSNLPGQGNTGELFF. CDR3 nucleotides: TGTGCCACCAGCAATTTACCGGGACAGGGAAACACCGGGGAGCTGTTTTTT.